This TCR beta chain was obtained from a study of cytomegalovirus exposure and HLA in healthy donors. CDR1 and CDR2 (germline): DFQATT, SNEGSKA (reference sequence). V was clipped by 5 bases and J by 12 bases; unmatched bases: 8. The CDR3 is made up of 11 amino acids. PCR employed 60 Vbeta and 13 Jbeta primers. Method: immunoSEQ multiplex PCR; TCRdb's copy keeps in-frame clones and lacks some. The table lists roughly 140,000 clones, around 82% of them singletons. This sequence originates from a woman between 18 and 30 years old in good health and CMV-seropositive. The chain employs TRBV20-1 and TRBJ1-1; 8 bases agree with TRBD1. The sample comprised PBMCs. The DNA of the CDR3 is TGCAGTGCTCCCTGGACAGGGACGCCTTTCTTT. Protein product: CSAPWTGTPFF.